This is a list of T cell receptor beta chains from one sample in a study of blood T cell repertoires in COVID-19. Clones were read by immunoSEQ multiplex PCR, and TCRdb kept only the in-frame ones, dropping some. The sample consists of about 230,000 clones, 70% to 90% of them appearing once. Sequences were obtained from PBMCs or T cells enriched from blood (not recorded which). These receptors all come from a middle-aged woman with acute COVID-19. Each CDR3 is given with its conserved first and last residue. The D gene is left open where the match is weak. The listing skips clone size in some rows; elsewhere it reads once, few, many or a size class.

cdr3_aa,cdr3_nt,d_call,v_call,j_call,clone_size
CASSSGSKQGSNTEAFF,TGTGCCAGCAGCTCCGGATCCAAACAGGGCTCGAACACTGAAGCTTTCTTT,NA,TRBV7-9,TRBJ1-1,NA
CATSDSGTSGIGELFF,TGTGCCACCAGTGATTCCGGGACTAGCGGAATCGGGGAGCTGTTTTTT,TRBD2,TRBV24-1,TRBJ2-2,once
CASSNPTPQGAYGYTF,TGTGCCAGCAGCAACCCGACCCCCCAGGGGGCCTATGGCTACACCTTC,TRBD1,TRBV2,TRBJ1-2,NA
CASTDGGSSYNEQFF,TGTGCCAGCACGGACGGCGGGAGCTCCTACAATGAGCAGTTCTTC,TRBD2,TRBV7-9,TRBJ2-1,NA
CASSQDHFNTGGSYEQYF,TGTGCCAGCAGCCAAGATCACTTTAATACAGGGGGCTCCTACGAGCAGTACTTC,TRBD1,TRBV4-2,TRBJ2-7,NA
CASSRTGGRQPQHF,TGTGCCAGTAGTAGGACAGGGGGCCGACAGCCCCAGCATTTT,TRBD1,TRBV19,TRBJ1-5,NA
CASSQTGTSGSTEQFF,TGTGCCAGCTCGCAGACCGGGACTAGCGGGAGCACTGAGCAGTTCTTC,TRBD2,TRBV18,TRBJ2-1,NA
CASSIQAAFYGYTF,TGTGCCAGTAGTATCCAGGCTGCGTTCTATGGCTACACCTTC,NA,TRBV19,TRBJ1-2,NA
CASSLGTSGVRELFF,TGTGCCAGCAGTTTGGGGACTAGCGGGGTCAGGGAGCTGTTTTTT,TRBD2,TRBV6-5,TRBJ2-2,many
CASSLAGETYGYTF,TGTGCCAGCAGCTTGGCAGGGGAAACATATGGCTACACCTTC,NA,TRBV7-9,TRBJ1-2,NA
CASAGGLMYNSPLHF,TGTGCCAGCGCTGGGGGACTGATGTATAATTCACCCCTCCACTTT,NA,TRBV6-5,TRBJ1-6,NA
CASSWKRDRGLAEAFF,TGTGCCAGCAGCTGGAAGAGGGACAGGGGGCTCGCTGAAGCTTTCTTT,TRBD1,TRBV2,TRBJ1-1,NA
CASSIPRGQPYNEQFF,TGTGCCAGCAGCATACCCAGGGGGCAGCCCTACAATGAGCAGTTCTTC,TRBD1,TRBV13,TRBJ2-1,NA
CASGIDSSGNTIYF,TGTGCCAGCGGCATAGACAGCTCTGGAAACACCATATATTTT,NA,TRBV3-1/TRBV3-2,TRBJ1-3,once
CATSADRDRQFF,TGTGCCACCAGTGCTGACCGGGACAGGCAGTTCTTC,TRBD1,TRBV24-1,TRBJ2-1,NA
CSAKAGDRYTF,TGCAGTGCTAAAGCGGGCGATCGCTACACCTTC,NA,TRBV20-1,TRBJ1-2,NA
CASSVVGQNTEAFF,TGTGCCAGCAGCGTAGTGGGGCAGAACACTGAAGCTTTCTTT,NA,TRBV9,TRBJ1-1,NA
CSASSSAGITDTQYF,TGCAGTGCTAGTTCGTCAGCGGGAATCACAGATACGCAGTATTTT,TRBD2,TRBV20-1,TRBJ2-3,once
CASSSLGGGPTEAFF,TGTGCCAGCAGCTCCCTTGGGGGGGGCCCCACTGAAGCTTTCTTT,NA,TRBV7-2,TRBJ1-1,NA